The 6 T cell receptor beta chains below come from one sample, sequenced in a study of blood T cell repertoires in COVID-19. The method was immunoSEQ multiplex PCR; TCRdb's version includes in-frame clones alone and lacks a portion of them. The data hold about 140,000 clones, with over 70% observed a single time. The sample was peripheral blood. These receptors were taken from a woman in her fifties or sixties with acute or convalescent COVID-19.

This sequence joins TRBV2 and TRBJ1-3, with 7 positions matching TRBD1. Germline V gene sequence: CDR1 SNHLY, CDR2 FYNNEI. The CDR3 is made up of 14 amino acids. V shed 4 bases, J shed 1 base, and the junction held 1 base outside the gene matches. The DNA of the CDR3 is TGTGCCAGCAGTGCCAGGGGGTCTGGAAACACCATATATTTT. Translating gives CASSARGSGNTIYF.

The table lists this clone with a few counts. The chain employs TRBV6-5 and TRBJ1-6; D is perhaps TRBD1 (5 bases). Germline CDR1 reads MNHEY; CDR2 reads SVGAGI. CDR3 length equals 12 residues. Deletions cut 2 bases from V and 14 bases from J, with 10 bases between. The CDR3 nucleotides are TGTGCCAGCAGTTACCGGCAGGGAACCCTCCACTTT. Its protein product is CASSYRQGTLHF.

V and J are TRBV6-2 or TRBV6-3 and TRBJ2-2, with 9 bases fitting TRBD2. This CDR3 is built from 19 residues. V was pared by 0 bases and J by 0 bases, with 8 bases of the junction left unmatched. The V gene's germline CDR1 is MNHEY and CDR2 SVGEGT. The CDR3 DNA is TGTGCCAGCAGTTACTCGATGGTTAGCGGGGGAACGAACACCGGGGAGCTGTTTTTT. Residues: CASSYSMVSGGTNTGELFF.

The J gene is TRBJ2-1, the V gene TRBV24-1; D is perhaps TRBD1 (5 bases). V dropped 9 bases and J dropped 7 bases, with 15 bases sitting between them. Looked up from germline, CDR1 is KGHDR and CDR2 is SFDVKD. The CDR3 is 13 amino acids. CDR3 sequence reads: CATQRGRANEQFF. CDR3 nucleotide sequence: TGTGCCACCCAAAGGGGCAGGGCAAATGAGCAGTTCTTC.

A few counts support this clone. The V gene is TRBV12-5, the J gene TRBJ2-5; 8 bases fit TRBD2. The J segment lost 4 bases and the V segment lost 6 bases, leaving 10 bases of the junction unmatched. Germline values: CDR1 LGHNT, CDR2 FRNRAP. The CDR3 is 15 residues long. This CDR3 is CASGDRGLGAETQYF. CDR3 nucleotide sequence: TGTGCTAGTGGCGACCGGGGACTAGGGGCAGAGACCCAGTACTTC.

The chain is built from TRBV7-9 and TRBJ2-1, with 13 bases aligning to TRBD2. Looked up from germline, CDR1 is SEHNR and CDR2 is FQNEAQ (reference sequence). This CDR3 is built from 15 residues. V was clipped by 4 bases and J by 8 bases; unmatched bases: 5. The CDR3 region has the DNA TGTGCCAGCAGCTCGGGACTAGCGGGATGGTATGAGCAGTTCTTC. Translated, it gives CASSSGLAGWYEQFF.